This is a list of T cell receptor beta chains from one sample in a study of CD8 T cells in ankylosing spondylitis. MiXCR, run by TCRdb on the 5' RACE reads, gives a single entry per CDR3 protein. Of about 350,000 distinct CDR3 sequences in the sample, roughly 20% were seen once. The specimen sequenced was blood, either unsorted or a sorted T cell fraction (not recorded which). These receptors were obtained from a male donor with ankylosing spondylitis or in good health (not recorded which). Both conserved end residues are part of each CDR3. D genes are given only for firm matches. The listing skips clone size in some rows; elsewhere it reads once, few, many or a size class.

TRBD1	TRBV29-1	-	CSVEDPGQGTYGYTF
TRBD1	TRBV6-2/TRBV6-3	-	CASSYTPGQGLRQETQYF
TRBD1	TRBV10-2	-	CASSEQGPTGNQPQHF
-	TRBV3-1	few	CASSQDPLLVEFYNEQFF
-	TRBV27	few	CASVFPPDTQYF
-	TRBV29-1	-	CSVATGKGYGYTF
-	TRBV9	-	CASSVGGFHTDTQYF
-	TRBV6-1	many	CASNLGVGPTVPDTQYF
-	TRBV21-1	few	CASSKYGRGPPQSTDTQYF
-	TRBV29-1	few	CSASDNSYEQYF
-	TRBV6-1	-	CALADFSADTQYF
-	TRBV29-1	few	CSVLTGTYEQYF
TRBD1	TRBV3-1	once	CASSQDLGTGPGELFF
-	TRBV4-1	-	CASSQGPPLEGERYIQYF
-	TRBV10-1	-	CASSESVFGREQYF
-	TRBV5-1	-	CASRAPDTQETQYF
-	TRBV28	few	CASSLLDGSNEQFF
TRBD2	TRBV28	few	CASSLARVSGASDTLF
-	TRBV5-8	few	CASSPRSGIGETQYF
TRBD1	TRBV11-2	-	CASSDQTGEAADTQYF
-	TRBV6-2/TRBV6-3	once	CASSGPGGANEKLFF
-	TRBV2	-	CASSAELTTYEQYF
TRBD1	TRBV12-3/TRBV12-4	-	CASSTPGQGIYSGELFF
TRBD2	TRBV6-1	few	CASSVYSGRTYEQYF